The 3 T cell receptor beta chains reported below all come from one sample, sequenced in a study of PD-1 blockade in classical Hodgkin lymphoma. Time point reported: newly diagnosed, previously untreated cHL patient sample. TCRdb's table, derived via immunoSEQ multiplex PCR, lists solely in-frame clones and lacks some. The sample records approximately 30,000 clones, just over 90% being singletons. The specimen sequenced was peripheral blood mononuclear cells (PBMCs). These receptors were obtained from a human donor with classical Hodgkin lymphoma.

The V gene is TRBV4-1, the J gene TRBJ2-3; 10 nucleotides agree with TRBD2. After removal of 0 bases from V and 11 bases from J, the junction contained 11 bases not matched to a gene. The length of the CDR3 is 16 residues. Germline V gene lookup returns CDR1 MGHRA and CDR2 YSYEKL. The CDR3: CASSQDGSGRAGRQYF. The CDR3 nucleotides read TGCGCCAGCAGCCAAGATGGGAGCGGGAGGGCCGGAAGGCAGTATTTT.

The chain uses TRBV5-1 and TRBJ2-3; D not resolved. V was clipped by 0 bases and J by 2 bases, with 10 bases between them. The CDR3 spans 15 residues. Looked up from germline, CDR1 is SGHRS and CDR2 is YFSETQ. CDR3 in DNA: TGCGCCAGCAGCTTGGGGGTGTCTATCACAGATACGCAGTATTTT. Its protein is CASSLGVSITDTQYF.

The chain combines TRBV7-2 with TRBJ1-4, with D tentatively TRBD1 (5 bases). V lost 3 bases and J lost 8, with 16 bases in between. CDR1 is SGHTA, CDR2 FQGNSA, per germline. This CDR3 is 15 amino acids long. CDR3 bases: TGTGCCAGCAGCTTGGAGCAGGCGGGGGAGGAAAAACTGTTTTTT. It is translated as CASSLEQAGEEKLFF.